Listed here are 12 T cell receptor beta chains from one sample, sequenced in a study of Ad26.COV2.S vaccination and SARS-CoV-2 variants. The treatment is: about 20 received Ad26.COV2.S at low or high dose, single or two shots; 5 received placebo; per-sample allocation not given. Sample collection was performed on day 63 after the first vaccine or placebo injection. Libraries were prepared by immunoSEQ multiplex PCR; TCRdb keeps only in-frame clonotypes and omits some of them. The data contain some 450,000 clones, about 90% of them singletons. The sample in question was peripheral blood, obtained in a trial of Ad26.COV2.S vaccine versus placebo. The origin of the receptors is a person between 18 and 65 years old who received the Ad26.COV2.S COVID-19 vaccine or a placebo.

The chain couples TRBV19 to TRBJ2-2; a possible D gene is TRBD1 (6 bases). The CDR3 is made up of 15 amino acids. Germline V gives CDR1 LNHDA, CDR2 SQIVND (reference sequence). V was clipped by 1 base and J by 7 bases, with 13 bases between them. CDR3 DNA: TGTGCCAGTAGTATAGCAGGGGTAGTCGGCGGGGAGCTGTTTTTT. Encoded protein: CASSIAGVVGGELFF.

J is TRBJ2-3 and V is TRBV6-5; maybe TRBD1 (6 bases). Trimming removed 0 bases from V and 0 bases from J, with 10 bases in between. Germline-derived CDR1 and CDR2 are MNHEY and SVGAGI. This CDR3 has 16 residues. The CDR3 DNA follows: TGTGCCAGCAGTTACTCGTCCGGGACAAGCACAGATACGCAGTATTTT. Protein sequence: CASSYSSGTSTDTQYF.

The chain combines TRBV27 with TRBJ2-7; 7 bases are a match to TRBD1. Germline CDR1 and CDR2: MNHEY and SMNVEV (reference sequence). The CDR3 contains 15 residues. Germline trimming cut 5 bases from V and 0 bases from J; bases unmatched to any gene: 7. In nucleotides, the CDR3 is TGTGCCAGCAGTAGCCCGAGGGGGCGCTCCTACGAGCAGTACTTC. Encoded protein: CASSSPRGRSYEQYF.

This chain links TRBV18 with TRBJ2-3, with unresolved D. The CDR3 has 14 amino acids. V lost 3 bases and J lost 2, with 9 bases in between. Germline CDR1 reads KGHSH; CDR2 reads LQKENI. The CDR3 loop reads CASSPYPVTDTQYF. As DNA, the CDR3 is TGTGCCAGCTCACCTTACCCGGTCACAGATACGCAGTATTTT.

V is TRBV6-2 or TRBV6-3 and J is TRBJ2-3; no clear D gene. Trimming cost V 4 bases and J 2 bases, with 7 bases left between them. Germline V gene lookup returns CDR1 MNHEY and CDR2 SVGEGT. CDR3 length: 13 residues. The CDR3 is CASSSTTTDTQYF. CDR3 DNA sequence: TGTGCCAGCAGTTCTACGACCACAGATACGCAGTATTTT.

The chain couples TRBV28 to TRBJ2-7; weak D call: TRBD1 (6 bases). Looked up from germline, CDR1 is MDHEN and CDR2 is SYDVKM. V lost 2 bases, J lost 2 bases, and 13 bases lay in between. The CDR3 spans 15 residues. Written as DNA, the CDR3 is TGTGCCAGCAGTTTAGAGCAGGGGATTACCTACGAGCAGTACTTC. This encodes CASSLEQGITYEQYF.

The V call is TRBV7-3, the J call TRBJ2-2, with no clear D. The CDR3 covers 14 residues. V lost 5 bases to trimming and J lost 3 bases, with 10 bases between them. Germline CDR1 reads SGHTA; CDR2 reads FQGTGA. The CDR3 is CASSPGLDTGELFF. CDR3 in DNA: TGTGCCAGCAGCCCCGGATTGGACACCGGGGAGCTGTTTTTT.

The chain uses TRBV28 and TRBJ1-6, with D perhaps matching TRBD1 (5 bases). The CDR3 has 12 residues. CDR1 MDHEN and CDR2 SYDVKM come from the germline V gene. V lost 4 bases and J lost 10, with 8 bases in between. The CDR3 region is CASSSSGSPLHF. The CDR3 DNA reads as TGTGCCAGCAGTTCGTCAGGGTCACCCCTCCACTTT.

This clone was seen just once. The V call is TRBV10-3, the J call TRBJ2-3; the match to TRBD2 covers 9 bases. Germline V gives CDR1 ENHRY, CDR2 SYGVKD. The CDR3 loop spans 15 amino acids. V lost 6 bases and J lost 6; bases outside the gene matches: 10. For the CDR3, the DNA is TGTGCCATCAGAACCGTAGCGGGAGAAACGGATACGCAGTATTTT. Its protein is CAIRTVAGETDTQYF.

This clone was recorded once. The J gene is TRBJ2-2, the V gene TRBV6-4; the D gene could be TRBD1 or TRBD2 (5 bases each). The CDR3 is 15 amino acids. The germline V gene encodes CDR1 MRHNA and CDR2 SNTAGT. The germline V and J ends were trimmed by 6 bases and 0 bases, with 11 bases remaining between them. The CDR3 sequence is CASSRDGANTGELFF. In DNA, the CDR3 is TGTGCCAGCAGCCGGGACGGCGCGAACACCGGGGAGCTGTTTTTT.

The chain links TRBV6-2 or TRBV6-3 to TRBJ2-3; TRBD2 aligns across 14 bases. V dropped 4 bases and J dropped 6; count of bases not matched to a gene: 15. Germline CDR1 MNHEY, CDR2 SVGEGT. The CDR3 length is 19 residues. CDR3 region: CASSFNPGTSGRGRDTQYF. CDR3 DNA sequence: TGTGCCAGCAGTTTCAACCCCGGGACTAGCGGGAGAGGAAGGGATACGCAGTATTTT.

CDR3 amino acids: CAGRTGSGELFF. CDR3 nucleotide sequence: TGTGCCGGCCGGACAGGGTCCGGGGAGCTGTTTTTT. The rearrangement joins TRBV27 to TRBJ2-2; TRBD1 aligns across 8 bases. This CDR3 spans 12 amino acids. The germline CDR1 and CDR2 sequences are MNHEY and SMNVEV (reference sequence). Germline trimming cut 11 bases from V and 6 bases from J; bases unmatched to any gene: 5.